This T cell receptor beta chain is from a study of blood T cell repertoires in COVID-19. Study context: PBMCs, B-cell-depleted T cells, or T cells were the source of the cDNA or gDNA that made up the material.

Clones were read by immunoSEQ multiplex PCR, and TCRdb kept only the in-frame ones, dropping some. This table holds some 120,000 clones, 77% found once. Sequencing used peripheral blood. The sequence derives from a human donor in a cohort sampled during active COVID-19.

The CDR3 coding sequence is TGTGCCAGCAGCGCCGGACAATCCTACGAGCAGTACTTC. Translated, it gives CASSAGQSYEQYF. The chain joins TRBV7-2 to TRBJ2-7; possible D gene TRBD1, 5 bases. V lost 5 bases and J lost 1, with 9 bases in between. Germline loops: CDR1 SGHTA, CDR2 FQGNSA. The CDR3 consists of 13 residues. The full variable domain, in which reference TRBV7-2 and TRBJ2-7 provide the parts outside the CDR3, is GAGVSQSPSNKVTEKGKDVELRCDPISGHTALYWYRQSLGQGLEFLIYFQGNSAPDKSGLPSDRFSAERTGGSVSTLTIQRTQQEDSAVYLCASSAGQSYEQYFGPGTRLTVT.